The 20 T cell receptor beta chains presented below share a single source sample, sequenced in a study of T cells in women clearing cervical HPV infection. Generated by immunoSEQ multiplex PCR, the TCRdb table keeps only in-frame clones and is missing some. The sample has about 24,000 clones, and its top ten clones hold roughly 5.5%. The sequencing input was blood buffy coat. The receptors originated from a woman aged 18 to 75 with a cervical HPV16 infection that either progressed to CIN3+ or cleared (not recorded which).

Notes on this clone: The read halts 3 residues ahead of the CDR3 end, with the missing end drawn from the germline J gene. V usage is TRBV2 and J usage is TRBJ2-1; 11 nucleotides match TRBD2. Germline V CDR1 and CDR2: SNHLY, FYNNEI. The CDR3 is 15 residues long. The V segment lost 2 bases and the J segment 9 bases; nucleotides outside the gene matches: 6. CDR3 DNA (partial): TGTGCCAGCAGTGAATTTAGCGGGAGGGCCCGTGAG. Residues: CASSEFSGRARE. The whole CDR3 protein reads CASSEFSGRAREQFF.

A remark on this clone: Read coverage stops 3 residues before the CDR3 terminus; the germline J gene supplies the remainder. V and J are TRBV5-1 and TRBJ2-5, with D perhaps matching TRBD2 (5 bases). The V gene's germline CDR1 is SGHRS and CDR2 YFSETQ. The CDR3 extends over 14 amino acids. The CDR3 reads CASSTRGSTDTQYF. The part of the CDR3 DNA that was read is TGCGCCAGCAGCACACGGGGAAGCACAGATACC.

A word on this clone: The read falls 3 residues short of the CDR3 end, and the missing part is taken from the germline J gene. The chain recombines TRBV5-1 with TRBJ1-2; 7 bases align to TRBD1. CDR3 size: 14 residues. The germline V gene encodes CDR1 SGHRS and CDR2 YFSETQ. CDR3 amino acids: CASSWRTGNGGYTF. The part of the CDR3 DNA that was read is TGCGCCAGCAGCTGGAGGACAGGAAATGGAGGC.

As concerns this clone: Read data end 3 residues before the CDR3 end; the end is taken from the germline J gene. The chain recombines TRBV6-4 with TRBJ2-6; the match to TRBD1 covers 10 bases. J gave up 1 base and V 0 bases, and 3 bases lay outside the gene matches. The CDR3 has 18 residues. The germline CDR1 and CDR2 sequences are MRHNA and SNTAGT. CDR3 protein: CASSDSTGGASGANVLTF. The CDR3 DNA, read in part, is TGTGCCAGCAGTGACTCGACAGGGGGCGCTTCTGGGGCCAACGTC.

A note on this clone: The read finishes 3 residues shy of the CDR3 end, and the germline J gene is used to complete it. This sequence joins TRBV11-2 and TRBJ1-2, with TRBD1 matching 7 bases. The germline V gene encodes CDR1 SGHAT and CDR2 FQNNGV. This CDR3 has 14 residues. After removal of 1 base from V and 2 bases from J, the junction contained 1 base not matched to a gene. CDR3 DNA, as far as it was read: TGTGCCAGCAGCTTAGCAGGGGGAAACTATGGC. It translates to CASSLAGGNYG. The CDR3 in its entirety is CASSLAGGNYGYTF.

The sequenced part of the CDR3 DNA is TGTGCCAGGGGCAGGGGGAGTTTCTTGAAAGCCAAAAACATT. It yields the protein CARGRGSFLKAKNI. Given in full, the CDR3 is CARGRGSFLKAKNIQYF. The V gene is TRBV19, the J gene TRBJ2-4; 7 bases align to TRBD1. The read stops 3 residues short of the end of the CDR3; the missing end is completed from the germline J gene. Germline loops: CDR1 LNHDA, CDR2 SQIVND (reference sequence). Trimming removed 9 bases from V and 0 bases from J; junction bases left unmatched: 14. The CDR3 contains 17 residues. The variable domain in full, completed from reference TRBV19 and TRBJ2-4, reads DGGITQSPKYLFRKEGQNVTLSCEQNLNHDAMYWYRQDPGQGLRLIYYSQIVNDFQKGDIAEGYSVSREKKESFPLTVTSAQKNPTAFYLCARGRGSFLKAKNIQYFGAGTRLSVL.

Comment on this clone: The CDR3 end lies 3 residues beyond the end of the read and is filled in from the germline J gene. V is TRBV20-1 and J is TRBJ2-3; 14 bases align to TRBD2. Germline V lookup: CDR1 DFQATT, CDR2 SNEGSKA (reference sequence). V lost 1 base and J lost 6; bases outside the gene matches: 6. CDR3 length: 16 amino acids. CDR3 sequence: CSARGTSGRRSDTQYF. The covered CDR3 bases are TGCAGTGCTAGAGGGACTAGCGGGAGGCGATCTGATACG.

With respect to this clone: The read falls 3 residues short of the CDR3 end, and the missing part is taken from the germline J gene. The rearrangement links TRBV5-1 to TRBJ1-4, with 8 bases aligning to TRBD1. Trimming took 0 bases from V and 6 from J; bases not matched to a gene: 4. The CDR3 runs to 15 residues. Germline CDR1 is SGHRS and CDR2 is YFSETQ. The sequenced CDR3 bases are TGCGCCAGCAGCTTGGTGGGGGACAGGTATGAAAAA. As protein: CASSLVGDRYEK. The full CDR3 reads CASSLVGDRYEKLFF. The full variable domain, its missing parts supplied by reference TRBV5-1 and TRBJ1-4, is KAGVTQTPRYLIKTRGQQVTLSCSPISGHRSVSWYQQTPGQGLQFLFEYFSETQRNKGNFPGRFSGRQFSNSRSEMNVSTLELGDSALYLCASSLVGDRYEKLFFGSGTQLSVL.

Turning to this clone: With the read ending 3 residues before the CDR3 end, the germline J gene is used to fill in that end. This chain connects TRBV5-4 to TRBJ2-7; D ambiguous. Trimming left V 1 base short and J 1 base short, with 12 bases between. The length of the CDR3 is 15 residues. Germline V gene data show CDR1 as SGHNT and CDR2 as YYREEE (reference sequence). The CDR3 is CASSLPSALSYEQYF. The CDR3 DNA, read in part, is TGTGCCAGCAGCTTGCCCAGCGCCTTATCCTACGAG. Supplemented by reference TRBV5-4 and TRBJ2-7, the full variable domain reads ETGVTQSPTHLIKTRGQQVTLRCSSQSGHNTVSWYQQALGQGPQFIFQYYREEENGRGNFPPRFSGLQFPNYSSELNVNALELDDSALYLCASSLPSALSYEQYFGPGTRLTVT.

Remarks on this clone: The CDR3 extends 3 residues past the end of the read, so its final part is completed from the germline J gene. This rearrangement joins TRBV30 to TRBJ2-2, with 8 bases that match TRBD1. The germline V gene encodes CDR1 GTSNPN and CDR2 SVGIG (reference sequence). This CDR3 region has 15 residues. CDR3 loop: CAWSLTGATNEKLFF. The DNA read from the CDR3 is TGTGCCTGGAGTTTGACAGGGGCAACTAATGAAAAG.

A word on this clone: The CDR3 goes on 3 residues after the read ends, and that part is filled in from the germline J gene. J is TRBJ2-1 and V is TRBV7-3; maybe TRBD2 (6 bases). CDR1 and CDR2 from the germline V gene are SGHTA and FQGTGA. This CDR3 region has 15 residues. Trimming stripped 5 bases from V and 0 bases from J, with 11 bases between. This chain's CDR3 is CASSPSASSYNEQFF. The sequenced part of the CDR3 DNA is TGTGCCAGCAGCCCTAGCGCTAGCTCCTACAATGAG.

This clone is medium-sized by frequency. The read terminates 3 residues before the CDR3 end, so the remaining end is supplied by the germline J gene. The V and J genes are TRBV28 and TRBJ2-3; 10 nucleotides align to TRBD2. The CDR3 is 16 amino acids. CDR1 and CDR2 from the germline V gene are MDHEN and SYDVKM. Incomplete CDR3 DNA: TGTGCCAGCAGTCCCGGACTAGCGGACAGCGGGGAGACG. This codes for CASSPGLADSGET. The whole CDR3 region reads CASSPGLADSGETQYF.

Points on this clone: Sequencing ends 3 residues short of the CDR3 end; the germline J gene provides the rest. This chain joins TRBV7-2 and TRBJ1-2; D is uncertain. Germline values: CDR1 SGHTA, CDR2 FQGNSA. CDR3 length equals 13 residues. The CDR3 DNA, read in part, is TGTGCCAGCAGCTTAGTAGTTTCCAATGAC. Translated: CASSLVVSND. The whole CDR3 protein is CASSLVVSNDYTF.

Notes on this clone: From the germline J gene comes the end of the CDR3, since the read stops 3 residues before it. The chain uses TRBV20-1 and TRBJ2-1; TRBD2 agrees at 12 bases. The junction had 2 bases not matched to a gene; V was cut back by 5 bases and J by 3 bases. There are 14 residues in the CDR3. CDR1 is DFQATT and CDR2 is SNEGSKA in the germline V gene (reference sequence). The CDR3: CSAQTSGSYNEQFF. The CDR3 DNA, read in part, is TGCAGTGCTCAGACTAGCGGGAGCTACAATGAG.

The part of the CDR3 DNA that was read is TGTGCCAGCAGTTCACAGGGGACGGACACTGAA. This sequence encodes CASSSQGTDTE. The whole CDR3 protein is CASSSQGTDTEAFF. The chain couples TRBV2 to TRBJ1-1; 7 bases fit TRBD1. The sequence runs out 3 residues before the end of the CDR3; the remainder is reconstructed from the germline J gene. The CDR3 totals 14 residues. CDR1 SNHLY and CDR2 FYNNEI come from the germline V gene. V trimming: 5 bases; J trimming: 3 bases; junction bases outside the gene matches: 6.

Regarding this clone: The read falls 3 residues short of the CDR3 end, and the missing part is taken from the germline J gene. The chain has TRBV20-1 and TRBJ2-3; TRBD2 aligns across 14 bases. The length of the CDR3 is 14 residues. The germline V gene encodes CDR1 DFQATT and CDR2 SNEGSKA (reference sequence). CDR3 region: CSAPGLAGEETQYF. The sequenced CDR3 bases are TGCAGTGCCCCGGGACTAGCGGGGGAAGAGACG.

Notes on this clone: The CDR3 extends 3 residues past the end of the read, so its final part is completed from the germline J gene. This sequence joins TRBV7-9 and TRBJ1-2; 8 bases agree with TRBD1. The CDR3 runs to 13 residues. The germline gives CDR1 SEHNR, CDR2 FQNEAQ (reference sequence). The CDR3 sequence is CASSLGTGTDYTF. The CDR3 DNA, read in part, is TGTGCCAGCAGCTTAGGGACAGGGACCGAC.

This clone is classed as medium-sized by frequency. The read terminates 3 residues before the CDR3 end, so the remaining end is supplied by the germline J gene. The rearrangement links TRBV29-1 to TRBJ1-1, with D possibly being TRBD1 (5 bases). The CDR3 spans 14 residues. Germline V gene lookup returns CDR1 SQVTM and CDR2 ANQGSEA. The germline V and J ends were trimmed by 6 bases and 1 base, with 15 bases remaining between them. The DNA read from the CDR3 is TGCAGCGTCGATAAGGACATTGGGAACACTGAA. Translating it yields CSVDKDIGNTE. The whole CDR3 sequence reads CSVDKDIGNTEAFF.

Notes on this clone: Read sequence stops 3 residues before the CDR3 end, and the germline J gene provides the missing end. This rearrangement joins TRBV10-3 to TRBJ1-2; perhaps TRBD1 as D (6 bases). In germline, CDR1 is ENHRY, CDR2 SYGVKD. The CDR3 spans 15 residues. Trimming cost V 2 bases and J 4 bases, with 14 bases left between them. CDR3 region: CAISEEGRGGYGYTF. The DNA read from the CDR3 is TGTGCCATCAGTGAGGAGGGCAGGGGAGGCTATGGC.

For this clone: With the read ending 3 residues before the CDR3 end, the germline J gene is used to fill in that end. V is TRBV5-1 and J is TRBJ2-7, with a tentative D call TRBD1 (7 bases). Trimming removed 1 base from V and 3 bases from J, with 11 bases in between. The CDR3 length is 14 residues. CDR1 and CDR2 from the germline V gene are SGHRS and YFSETQ. CDR3 DNA, as far as it was read: TGCGCCAGCAGCTTGACGCGGGACAGCTACGAG. Its protein is CASSLTRDSYE. The whole CDR3 sequence is CASSLTRDSYEQYF. The variable domain in full, completed from reference TRBV5-1 and TRBJ2-7, reads KAGVTQTPRYLIKTRGQQVTLSCSPISGHRSVSWYQQTPGQGLQFLFEYFSETQRNKGNFPGRFSGRQFSNSRSEMNVSTLELGDSALYLCASSLTRDSYEQYFGPGTRLTVT.